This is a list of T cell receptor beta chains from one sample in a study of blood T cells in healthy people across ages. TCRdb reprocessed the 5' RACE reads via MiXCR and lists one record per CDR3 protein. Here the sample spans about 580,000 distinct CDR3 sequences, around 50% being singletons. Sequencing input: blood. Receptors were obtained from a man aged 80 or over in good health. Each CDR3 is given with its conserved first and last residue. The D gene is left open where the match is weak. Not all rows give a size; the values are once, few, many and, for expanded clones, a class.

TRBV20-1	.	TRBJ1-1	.	CSARPPNVVNTEAFF	TGCAGTGCTAGACCTCCGAACGTAGTCAACACTGAAGCTTTCTTT
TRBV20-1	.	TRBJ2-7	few	CSAKRSSYEQYF	TGCAGTGCTAAAAGGAGCTCCTACGAGCAGTACTTC
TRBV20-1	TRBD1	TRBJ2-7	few	CSATRDSYTYEQYF	TGCAGTGCTACCCGGGACAGTTACACCTACGAGCAGTACTTC
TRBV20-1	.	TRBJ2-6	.	CSVSSSGANVLTF	TGCTCCGTTTCAAGCTCTGGGGCCAACGTCCTGACTTTC
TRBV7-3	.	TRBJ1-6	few	CASSLTGTVNSPLHF	TGTGCCAGCAGCTTAACAGGGACGGTTAATTCACCCCTCCACTTT
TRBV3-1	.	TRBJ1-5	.	CASSQNSVGASRQPQHF	TGTGCCAGCAGCCAAAATTCGGTAGGGGCCAGCAGGCAGCCCCAGCATTTT
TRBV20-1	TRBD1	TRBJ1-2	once	CSAQKAGGTYGYTF	TGCAGTGCCCAAAAGGCAGGGGGCACCTATGGCTACACCTTC
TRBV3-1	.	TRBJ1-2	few	CASSQGSTGGYTF	TGTGCCAGCAGTCAAGGATCGACGGGTGGCTACACCTTC
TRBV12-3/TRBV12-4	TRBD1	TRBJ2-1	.	CASSRDREHLQFF	TGTGCCAGCAGCCGGGACAGGGAACACCTGCAGTTCTTC
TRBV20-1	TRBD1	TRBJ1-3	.	CSASPGQGPRSDTIYF	TGCAGTGCTAGCCCGGGACAGGGGCCTAGGTCAGACACCATATATTTT
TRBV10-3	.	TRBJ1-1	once	CAISDPADPATEAFF	TGTGCCATCAGTGACCCAGCGGACCCGGCCACTGAAGCTTTCTTT
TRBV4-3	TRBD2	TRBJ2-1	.	CASSQDLSGGRDEQFF	TGCGCCAGCAGCCAAGATCTGTCGGGGGGGCGGGATGAGCAGTTCTTC
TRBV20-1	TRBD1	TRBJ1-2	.	CSARGQGLANYGYTF	TGCAGTGCTAGGGGACAGGGGTTAGCTAACTATGGCTACACCTTC
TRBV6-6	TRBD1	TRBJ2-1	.	CASTETGSLIEQFF	TGTGCCAGCACCGAGACAGGGAGCTTAATTGAGCAGTTCTTC
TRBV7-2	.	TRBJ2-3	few	CASSLGSRGDTQYF	TGTGCCAGCAGCTTAGGGTCAAGGGGGGATACGCAGTATTTT
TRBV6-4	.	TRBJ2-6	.	CASSSQGAGANVLTF	TGTGCCAGCAGCTCTCAGGGAGCTGGGGCCAACGTCCTGACTTTC
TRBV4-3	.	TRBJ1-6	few	CASSQDGAGSSYNSPLHF	TGCGCCAGCAGCCAAGATGGCGCAGGGAGCTCCTATAATTCACCCCTCCACTTT
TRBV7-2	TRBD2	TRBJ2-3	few	CASSSQSGEGDTQYF	TGTGCCAGCAGCTCCCAAAGCGGGGAGGGAGATACGCAGTATTTT
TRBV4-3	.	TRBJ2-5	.	CASSQNGPAGAGETQYF	TGCGCCAGCAGCCAAAACGGGCCAGCAGGCGCCGGAGAGACCCAGTACTTC
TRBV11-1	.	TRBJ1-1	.	CASNDLTGTANTEAFF	TGTGCCAGCAACGACCTTACAGGGACCGCGAACACTGAAGCTTTCTTT
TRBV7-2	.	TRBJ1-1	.	CASSFGGLVNTEAFF	TGTGCCAGCAGCTTTGGGGGCCTGGTGAACACTGAAGCTTTCTTT
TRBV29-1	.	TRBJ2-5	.	CSVVRGRETQYF	TGCAGCGTTGTTAGGGGCCGAGAGACCCAGTACTTC
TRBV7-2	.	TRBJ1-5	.	CASSLEAGIQPQHF	TGTGCCAGCAGCTTAGAAGCGGGGATTCAGCCCCAGCATTTT
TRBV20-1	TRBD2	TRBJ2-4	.	CSATGGGATAKNIQYF	TGCAGTGCTACCGGGGGGGGCGCGACGGCCAAAAACATTCAGTACTTC
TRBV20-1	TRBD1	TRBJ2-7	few	CSARPSDGTGLYEQYF	TGCAGTGCTAGACCGAGTGACGGGACAGGGCTCTACGAGCAGTACTTC
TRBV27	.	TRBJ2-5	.	CASSPTRRAGETQYF	TGTGCCAGCAGTCCCACCCGGAGAGCAGGGGAGACCCAGTACTTC
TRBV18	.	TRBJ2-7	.	CASSRRQSTGEQYF	TGTGCCAGCTCACGTCGACAATCTACGGGCGAGCAGTACTTC
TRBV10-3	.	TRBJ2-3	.	CAISDAADTQYF	TGTGCCATCAGTGATGCGGCAGATACGCAGTATTTT
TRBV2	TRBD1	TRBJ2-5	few	CASKVDRGGQETQYF	TGTGCCAGCAAGGTGGACAGGGGAGGCCAAGAGACCCAGTACTTC
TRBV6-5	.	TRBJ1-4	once	CASSTRRRLENWFF	TGTGCCAGCAGTACTCGCCGGAGACTGGAAAACTGGTTTTTT
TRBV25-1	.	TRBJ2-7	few	CASSEYGGFNEQYF	TGTGCCAGCAGTGAATACGGGGGTTTCAACGAGCAGTACTTC
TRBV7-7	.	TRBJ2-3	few	CASSLPFRRGVGTDTQYF	TGTGCTAGCAGCTTGCCGTTTCGTCGGGGAGTAGGGACAGATACGCAGTATTTT
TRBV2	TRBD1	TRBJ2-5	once	CASRGTVGETQYF	TGTGCCAGCAGGGGGACAGTCGGAGAGACCCAGTACTTC
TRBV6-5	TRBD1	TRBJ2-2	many	CASSRGQASNTGELFF	TGTGCCAGCAGCCGAGGACAGGCCTCAAACACCGGGGAGCTGTTTTTT
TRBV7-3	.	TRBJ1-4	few	CASSSWPGEKLFF	TGTGCCAGCAGCTCCTGGCCCGGGGAAAAACTGTTTTTT
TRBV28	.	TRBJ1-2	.	CASSRLLGGGYTF	TGTGCCAGCAGTCGACTCTTAGGTGGTGGCTACACCTTC
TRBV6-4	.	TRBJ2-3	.	CASSEGASTDMQYF	TGTGCCAGCAGTGAGGGTGCAAGCACAGATATGCAGTATTTT
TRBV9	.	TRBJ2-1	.	CASSETLAGPEQFF	TGTGCCAGCAGCGAAACCCTCGCAGGGCCGGAGCAGTTCTTC
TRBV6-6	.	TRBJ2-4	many	CASSYSAGTENIQYF	TGTGCCAGCAGTTACTCTGCAGGGACGGAAAACATTCAGTACTTC
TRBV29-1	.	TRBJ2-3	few	CSVKFHSTDTQYF	TGCAGCGTTAAGTTCCACAGCACAGATACGCAGTATTTT
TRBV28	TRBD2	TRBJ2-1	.	CASSFPSGGASQYNEQFF	TGTGCCAGCAGTTTCCCTAGCGGGGGGGCTTCTCAGTACAATGAGCAGTTCTTC
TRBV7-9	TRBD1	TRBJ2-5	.	CASSNRDRGRETQYF	TGTGCCAGCAGCAACCGGGACAGGGGGCGAGAGACCCAGTACTTC
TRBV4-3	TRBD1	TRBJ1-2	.	CASSQSGQASGGYTF	TGCGCCAGCAGCCAGTCCGGACAGGCCTCAGGGGGCTACACCTTC
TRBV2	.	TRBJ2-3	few	CASSPTGRGADTQYF	TGTGCCAGCAGCCCCACGGGGAGGGGGGCAGATACGCAGTATTTT
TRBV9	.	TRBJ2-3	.	CASSVAGRADTQYF	TGTGCCAGCAGCGTAGCTGGAAGGGCAGATACGCAGTATTTT
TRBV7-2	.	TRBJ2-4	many	CASRESGDIQYF	TGTGCCAGCAGGGAGTCCGGGGACATTCAGTACTTC
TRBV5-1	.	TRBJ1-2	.	CASSFSGGDYGYTF	TGCGCCAGCAGCTTTTCTGGGGGCGACTATGGCTACACCTTC
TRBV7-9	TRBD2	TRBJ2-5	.	CASSLRTRFAGETQYF	TGTGCCAGCAGCTTGCGGACTAGGTTTGCGGGAGAGACCCAGTACTTC
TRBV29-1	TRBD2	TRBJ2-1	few	CSGSTSGRRYNEQFF	TGCAGCGGCTCAACTAGCGGGAGAAGGTACAATGAGCAGTTCTTC
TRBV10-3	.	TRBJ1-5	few	CAISEQSQPQHF	TGTGCCATCAGTGAGCAATCCCAGCCCCAGCATTTT
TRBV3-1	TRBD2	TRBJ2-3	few	CASSQAGLAGDPDTQYF	TGTGCCAGCAGCCAGGCAGGACTAGCGGGGGACCCAGATACGCAGTATTTT
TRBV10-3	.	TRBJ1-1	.	CAISEGEGFRAEAFF	TGTGCCATCAGCGAGGGCGAAGGGTTCCGCGCTGAAGCTTTCTTT